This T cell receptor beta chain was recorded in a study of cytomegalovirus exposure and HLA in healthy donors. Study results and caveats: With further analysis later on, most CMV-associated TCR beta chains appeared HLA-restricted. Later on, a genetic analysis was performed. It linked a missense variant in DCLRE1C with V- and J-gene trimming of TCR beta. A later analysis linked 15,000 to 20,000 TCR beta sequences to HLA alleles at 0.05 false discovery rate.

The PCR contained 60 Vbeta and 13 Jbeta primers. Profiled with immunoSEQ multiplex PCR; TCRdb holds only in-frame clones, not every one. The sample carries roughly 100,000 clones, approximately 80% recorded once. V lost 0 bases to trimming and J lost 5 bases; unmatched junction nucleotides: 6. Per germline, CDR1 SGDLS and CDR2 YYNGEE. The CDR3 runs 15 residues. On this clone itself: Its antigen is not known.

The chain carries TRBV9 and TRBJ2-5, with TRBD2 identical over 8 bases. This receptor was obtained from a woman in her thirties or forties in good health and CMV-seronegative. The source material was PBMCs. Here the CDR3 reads CASSVGGTRGETQYF. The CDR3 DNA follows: TGTGCCAGCAGCGTAGGTGGGACTAGGGGCGAGACCCAGTACTTC.